The 22 T cell receptor beta chains presented below share a single source sample, sequenced in a study of T cells in women clearing cervical HPV infection. TCRdb's copy holds only in-frame clones and misses some; the assay was immunoSEQ multiplex PCR. In total, the table holds under 45,000 clones. Sequencing was performed on blood buffy coat. All receptors come from a woman aged 18 to 75 with a cervical HPV16 infection that either progressed to CIN3+ or cleared (not recorded which).

As for this clone: The read ends 3 residues shy of where the CDR3 ends; the end is completed using the germline J gene. V gene TRBV7-2 combines with J gene TRBJ2-1, with D perhaps TRBD2 (6 bases). The CDR3 contains 14 residues. V was clipped by 6 bases and J by 6 bases, with 15 bases between them. Germline V gene data show CDR1 as SGHTA and CDR2 as FQGNSA. The DNA read from the CDR3 is TGTGCCAGCAGTCGGGACTTTCAAATCAATGAG. This codes for CASSRDFQINE. The CDR3, in full, reads CASSRDFQINEQFF.

Comments on this clone: Read data end 3 residues before the CDR3 end; the end is taken from the germline J gene. The chain combines TRBV5-4 with TRBJ1-1, with 9 bases matching TRBD1. Germline CDR1 is SGHNT and CDR2 is YYREEE (reference sequence). The CDR3 is made up of 12 amino acids. The chain's CDR3 is CASSWTGEEAFF. CDR3 DNA (partial): TGTGCCAGCAGTTGGACAGGGGAGGAG.

Concerning this clone itself: The read falls 3 residues short of the CDR3 end, and the missing part is taken from the germline J gene. The chain uses TRBV7-6 and TRBJ1-2, with 8 positions matching TRBD1. Germline values: CDR1 SGHVS, CDR2 FNYEAQ. This CDR3 comprises 15 residues. The sequenced part of the CDR3 DNA is TGTGCCAGCAGCGTACAGGACAGGGAAACCGATACC. This translates into CASSVQDRETDT. The full CDR3 protein is CASSVQDRETDTYTF. Filled out from reference TRBV7-6 and TRBJ1-2, the complete variable domain reads GAGVSQSPRYKVTKRGQDVALRCDPISGHVSLYWYRQALGQGPEFLTYFNYEAQQDKSGLPNDRFSAERPEGSISTLTIQRTEQRDSAMYRCASSVQDRETDTYTFGSGTRLTVV.

About this clone: The read ends 3 residues shy of where the CDR3 ends; the end is completed using the germline J gene. This chain links TRBV20-1 with TRBJ2-3; 12 nucleotides line up with TRBD2. This CDR3 region has 13 residues. Germline trimming cut 6 bases from V and 4 bases from J; bases unmatched to any gene: 2. Germline CDR1 and CDR2: DFQATT and SNEGSKA (reference sequence). Partial CDR3 DNA: TGCAGTGCCCGACTAGCGGGAGCAGATACG. This encodes CSARLAGADT. The whole CDR3 is CSARLAGADTQYF.

Turning to this clone: The read ends 3 residues before the CDR3 terminus; that terminus is restored from the germline J gene. The rearrangement uses TRBV2 and TRBJ2-3; the D is unclear. Trimming pared 7 bases from V and 4 bases from J, leaving 12 bases between. CDR3 length: 13 residues. Germline V gene data show CDR1 as SNHLY and CDR2 as FYNNEI. CDR3 bases read: TGTGCCAGCACCCTTGGGCTTGCAGATACG. Amino acids: CASTLGLADT. The whole CDR3 is CASTLGLADTQYF.

Of note for this clone: The CDR3 end is not reached by the read, which stops 3 residues before it; the germline J gene fills it in. This chain links TRBV28 with TRBJ2-5; a weak D match, TRBD2 (5 bases). V lost 3 bases to trimming and J lost 3 bases, with 11 bases between them. This CDR3 has 14 residues. The germline CDR1 and CDR2 sequences are MDHEN and SYDVKM. Partial CDR3 DNA: TGTGCCAGCAGTTTTGTCCAGGAGGAAGAGACC. Translating it yields CASSFVQEEET. Given in full, the CDR3 is CASSFVQEEETQYF.

As regards this clone: The read terminates 3 residues ahead of where the CDR3 ends, so the germline J gene completes it. The chain carries TRBV10-1 and TRBJ2-7; a weak D match, TRBD2 (7 bases). V lost 7 bases and J 3 bases, leaving 13 bases between the germline ends. CDR3 size: 13 residues. Germline CDR1 and CDR2: WNHNN and SYGVQD (reference sequence). CDR3 DNA (partial): TGCGCCAGCAAAGGGGGGGTAAACTACGAG. The encoded protein is CASKGGVNYE. The full CDR3 reads CASKGGVNYEQYF.

A remark on this clone: The read terminates 3 residues ahead of where the CDR3 ends, so the germline J gene completes it. This sequence joins TRBV5-4 and TRBJ2-3; 7 nucleotides align to TRBD2. The CDR3 sequence is 16 residues long. Germline loops: CDR1 SGHNT, CDR2 YYREEE (reference sequence). CDR3: CASSLDLAEVQETQYF. The sequenced part of the CDR3 DNA is TGTGCCAGCAGCTTGGACCTAGCGGAAGTTCAAGAGACG.

Turning to this clone: From the germline J gene comes the end of the CDR3, since the read stops 3 residues before it. The chain has TRBV5-1 and TRBJ2-5; no definite D call. CDR1 and CDR2 from the germline V gene are SGHRS and YFSETQ. With 3 bases removed from V and 4 bases from J, the gap between germline ends came to 4 bases. The CDR3 spans 11 residues. This chain's CDR3 is CASSSGETQYF. CDR3 bases read: TGCGCCAGCAGCTCCGGAGAGACC. Based on the CDR3 plus reference TRBV5-1 and TRBJ2-5, the full variable domain is KAGVTQTPRYLIKTRGQQVTLSCSPISGHRSVSWYQQTPGQGLQFLFEYFSETQRNKGNFPGRFSGRQFSNSRSEMNVSTLELGDSALYLCASSSGETQYFGPGTRLLVL.

In the case of this clone: The read is 3 residues too short to cover the CDR3 end, so that end is filled in from the germline J gene. The rearrangement links TRBV30 to TRBJ2-3; 8 bases align to TRBD1. CDR3 size: 13 residues. Germline lookup yields CDR1 GTSNPN and CDR2 SVGIG (reference sequence). CDR3 amino acids: CACSPGGRETQYF. Incomplete CDR3 DNA: TGTGCCTGCTCTCCAGGGGGCCGAGAGACG.

Comment on this clone: The read stops 3 residues short of the end of the CDR3; the missing end is completed from the germline J gene. V gene TRBV5-4 combines with J gene TRBJ2-4, with TRBD1 identical over 8 bases. Trimming cost V 4 bases and J 5 bases; bases outside gene matches: 5. CDR1 and CDR2 (germline): SGHNT, YYREEE (reference sequence). The CDR3 contains 14 residues. The CDR3 sequence is CASSHSGQENIQYF. The DNA read from the CDR3 is TGTGCCAGCAGCCACTCGGGACAGGAAAACATT. Based on the CDR3 plus reference TRBV5-4 and TRBJ2-4, the full variable domain is ETGVTQSPTHLIKTRGQQVTLRCSSQSGHNTVSWYQQALGQGPQFIFQYYREEENGRGNFPPRFSGLQFPNYSSELNVNALELDDSALYLCASSHSGQENIQYFGAGTRLSVL.

In the case of this clone: The DNA ends 3 residues before the CDR3 does, and the rest of the CDR3 is filled in from the germline J gene. The chain carries TRBV30 and TRBJ2-3, with TRBD2 matching over 9 bases. J was trimmed by 4 bases and V by 0 bases; bases with no gene match: 8. This CDR3 region has 16 residues. The germline V gene has CDR1 GTSNPN and CDR2 SVGIG (reference sequence). CDR3: CAWSVLAGGRSDTQYF. The CDR3 DNA, read in part, is TGTGCCTGGAGTGTACTGGCGGGGGGGCGATCAGATACG.

CDR3 DNA (partial): TGTGCCTGGAGATCCGCGGGTGGC. It is translated as CAWRSAGG. The whole CDR3 region reads CAWRSAGGYTF. The chain links TRBV30 to TRBJ1-2; D is uncertain. Read data end 3 residues before the CDR3 end; the end is taken from the germline J gene. This CDR3 is 11 amino acids long. Germline V gene data show CDR1 as GTSNPN and CDR2 as SVGIG (reference sequence). The V gene lost 3 bases and the J gene lost 7 bases, with 9 bases spanning the gap.

In regard to this clone: Sequencing ends 3 residues short of the CDR3 end; the germline J gene provides the rest. The J gene is TRBJ2-3, the V gene TRBV30, with D possibly matching TRBD1 (5 bases). Germline CDR1 reads GTSNPN; CDR2 reads SVGIG (reference sequence). CDR3 length: 13 amino acids. The CDR3 spells CAWSAGSNQPQYF. CDR3 DNA (partial): TGTGCCTGGAGCGCAGGGTCTAATCAGCCG.

Remarks on this clone: Read data end 3 residues before the CDR3 end; the end is taken from the germline J gene. V is TRBV5-1 and J is TRBJ2-3, with 7 bases matching TRBD2. V shed 1 base, J shed 0 bases, and the junction held 14 bases outside the gene matches. The CDR3 extends over 19 amino acids. The germline CDR1 and CDR2 sequences are SGHRS and YFSETQ. This chain's CDR3 is CASSLMTSRTHISTDTQYF. The covered CDR3 bases are TGCGCCAGCAGCTTGATGACTAGCAGGACCCATATCAGCACAGATACG.

Comment on this clone: The CDR3 goes on 3 residues after the read ends, and that part is filled in from the germline J gene. The chain recombines TRBV7-9 with TRBJ2-6; unclear D gene. There are 14 residues in the CDR3. Per germline, CDR1 SEHNR and CDR2 FQNEAQ (reference sequence). The V end lost 3 bases, the J end lost 1 base, and 4 bases lay between the germline ends. The covered CDR3 bases are TGTGCCAGCAGCTTCGGGTCTGGGGCCAACGTC. Translated: CASSFGSGANV. The entire CDR3 is CASSFGSGANVLTF.

To note about this clone: The CDR3 is cut off 3 residues early in the read; its end comes from the germline J gene. The rearrangement links TRBV9 to TRBJ1-4; unclear D gene. This CDR3 spans 16 amino acids. The V gene's germline CDR1 is SGDLS and CDR2 YYNGEE. Incomplete CDR3 DNA: TGTGCCAGCAGCCCTCTTATGCTACCGAACACCGGGGAA. This gives the protein CASSPLMLPNTGE. The full CDR3 protein reads CASSPLMLPNTGELFF.

Concerning this clone itself: Read sequence stops 3 residues before the CDR3 end, and the germline J gene provides the missing end. The chain has TRBV10-3 and TRBJ1-2, with D unclear. The CDR3 contains 8 residues. CDR1 ENHRY and CDR2 SYGVKD come from the germline V gene. The CDR3 loop reads CAILLYTF. The CDR3 DNA, read in part, is TGTGCCATCCTACTT.

Note on this clone: The read gets to within 3 residues of the CDR3 end, and the germline J gene fills in the rest. The chain employs TRBV20-1 and TRBJ2-1, with TRBD1 matching 8 bases. The CDR3 has 14 residues. V trimming: 6 bases; J trimming: 2 bases; junction bases outside the gene matches: 6. Germline CDR1 is DFQATT and CDR2 is SNEGSKA (reference sequence). Partial CDR3 DNA: TGCAGTGCCAAGACAGGGGTGACCTACAATGAG. Translation: CSAKTGVTYNE. The complete CDR3 sequence is CSAKTGVTYNEQFF.

A word on this clone: The read ends 3 residues early relative to the CDR3; the germline J gene fills the gap. This rearrangement joins TRBV19 to TRBJ2-5, with 7 bases that match TRBD2. The CDR3 sequence is 12 residues long. V was pared by 5 bases and J by 7 bases, with 4 bases of the junction left unmatched. Germline CDR1 reads LNHDA; CDR2 reads SQIVND (reference sequence). The sequenced CDR3 bases are TGTGCCAGTAGTTCCTTAGCGGGGACC. This codes for CASSSLAGT. Given in full, the CDR3 is CASSSLAGTQYF.

About this clone itself: The sequenced fragment ends 3 residues before the CDR3 boundary, so the rest is inferred from the germline J gene. V usage is TRBV5-1 and J usage is TRBJ1-2, with D perhaps TRBD1 (5 bases). Germline CDR1 and CDR2: SGHRS and YFSETQ. V dropped 4 bases and J dropped 7 bases, with 20 bases sitting between them. There are 15 residues in the CDR3. The CDR3 loop is CASSLGGTGLGGYTF. Partial CDR3 DNA: TGCGCCAGCAGCCTAGGCGGCACAGGTTTGGGTGGC.

Worth noting for this clone: The read ends 3 residues before the CDR3 terminus; that terminus is restored from the germline J gene. This chain links TRBV5-4 with TRBJ1-2; 7 bases are a match to TRBD1. This CDR3 contains 15 residues. Unmatched junction bases numbered 14, after V lost 5 bases and J lost 7 bases. The germline gives CDR1 SGHNT, CDR2 YYREEE (reference sequence). Partial CDR3 DNA: TGTGCCAGCAGTACTACAGGGGAGAGAAGTAGTGGC. The encoded protein is CASSTTGERSSG. The complete CDR3 reads CASSTTGERSSGYTF.